What follows are 32 T cell receptor beta chains derived from one specimen sequenced in a study of blood T cell repertoires in COVID-19 (dated by TCRdb to 2019 to 2021). The library was obtained by the immunoSEQ multiplex PCR assay. Not all clones reach the TCRdb copy of this immuneACCESS table, which keeps in-frame sequences only. Checked studies attribute under half of the gap to unresolved V genes and leave the rest unexplained. Counted in this sample were a few hundred thousand clones; roughly 90% of them appeared once. The ten largest clones take up under 15% of the sample. The source material was peripheral blood. Receptors were obtained from a woman aged 60-75 years with acute or convalescent COVID-19.

The V gene is TRBV4-3, the J gene TRBJ1-6; TRBD1 might be the D (6 bases). Trimming pared 1 base from V and 5 bases from J, leaving 9 bases between. Per the germline V gene, CDR1 is LGHNA and CDR2 is YSLEER. This CDR3 contains 15 residues. The CDR3 region is CASSQGTVDNSPLHF. The CDR3 DNA sequence: TGCGCCAGCAGCCAAGGGACAGTCGATAATTCACCCCTCCACTTT.

V and J are TRBV13 and TRBJ1-2, with 7 bases fitting TRBD1. Trimming removed 5 bases from V and 2 bases from J; junction bases left unmatched: 11. This CDR3 comprises 16 residues. Germline V lookup: CDR1 PRHDT, CDR2 FYEKMQ (reference sequence). The CDR3 coding sequence is TGTGCCAGCAGCAAAAAGGGGACAGTTATAAACTATGGCTACACCTTC. This gives the protein CASSKKGTVINYGYTF.

The chain is built from TRBV5-1 and TRBJ2-5; 9 nucleotides match TRBD2. Trimming cost V 3 bases and J 1 base; bases outside gene matches: 7. The germline CDR1 and CDR2 sequences are SGHRS and YFSETQ. CDR3 length: 16 amino acids. The CDR3 DNA reads TGCGCCAGCAGCTGGAGTAGCGGGGGCACCCAAGAGACCCAGTACTTC. This translates into CASSWSSGGTQETQYF.

This clone was recorded at least ten times. The chain uses TRBV5-1 and TRBJ1-4, with D perhaps matching TRBD1 (5 bases). This CDR3 spans 16 amino acids. Trimming pared 0 bases from V and 0 bases from J, leaving 9 bases between. Germline V gene sequence: CDR1 SGHRS, CDR2 YFSETQ. CDR3 loop: CASSLGQPATNEKLFF. As DNA, the CDR3 is TGCGCCAGCAGCTTGGGACAGCCAGCAACTAATGAAAAACTGTTTTTT.

This clone came up a few times. This rearrangement joins TRBV7-2 to TRBJ2-2, with a possible D match to TRBD1 (6 bases). The length of the CDR3 is 16 residues. V lost 3 bases and J 4 bases, leaving 15 bases between the germline ends. Germline V lookup: CDR1 SGHTA, CDR2 FQGNSA. The CDR3: CASSFYGTWATGELFF. CDR3 DNA: TGTGCCAGCAGCTTTTACGGGACATGGGCCACCGGGGAGCTGTTTTTT.

The chain is built from TRBV11-2 and TRBJ2-7; 10 bases agree with TRBD1. J lost 2 bases, V lost 1 base, and 2 bases had no gene match. The germline V gene has CDR1 SGHAT and CDR2 FQNNGV. The CDR3 is made up of 15 amino acids. DNA of the CDR3: TGTGCCAGCAGCTTAGGGACAGGGGGAACCTACGAGCAGTACTTC. Encoded protein: CASSLGTGGTYEQYF.

The rearrangement links TRBV2 to TRBJ1-4, with 7 bases identical to TRBD1. Germline V gene data show CDR1 as SNHLY and CDR2 as FYNNEI. V lost 4 bases, J lost 6 bases, and 2 bases stayed unmatched. The CDR3 is made up of 13 amino acids. The CDR3: CASSGQGDEKLFF. In nucleotides, the CDR3 is TGTGCCAGCAGTGGACAGGGCGATGAAAAACTGTTTTTT.

The CDR3 sequence: CASSQDPGTGGWNTEAFF. CDR3 coding DNA: TGCGCCAGCAGCCAAGATCCCGGGACAGGGGGTTGGAACACTGAAGCTTTCTTT. The V and J genes are TRBV4-1 and TRBJ1-1; 11 bases are shared with TRBD1. This CDR3 region has 18 residues. Germline V gene data show CDR1 as MGHRA and CDR2 as YSYEKL. V shed 0 bases, J shed 1 base, and the junction held 7 bases outside the gene matches.

The chain has TRBV28 and TRBJ1-1; possibly TRBD1 for D (5 bases). Trimming left V 5 bases short and J 5 bases short, with 18 bases between. The length of the CDR3 is 15 residues. Germline CDR1 reads MDHEN; CDR2 reads SYDVKM. CDR3 loop: CASSPLVGDWTEAFF. The CDR3 DNA follows: TGTGCCAGCAGTCCGCTTGTAGGGGATTGGACTGAAGCTTTCTTT.

The chain joins TRBV2 to TRBJ2-1, with 7 bases aligning to TRBD2. After removal of 8 bases from V and 8 bases from J, the junction contained 12 bases not matched to a gene. Germline CDR1 SNHLY, CDR2 FYNNEI. This CDR3 comprises 14 residues. CDR3 coding DNA: TGTGCCAGCTCCGGGACTAACCTTCCTCATGAGCAGTTCTTC. Translated: CASSGTNLPHEQFF.

This clone showed up just once. The CDR3 protein is CASSMEDRSTDTQYF. The CDR3 nucleotides are TGTGCCAGTAGTATGGAGGACAGAAGCACAGATACGCAGTATTTT. This chain joins TRBV19 and TRBJ2-3, with a weak D call TRBD1 (6 bases). CDR1 and CDR2 (germline): LNHDA, SQIVND (reference sequence). Trimming removed 3 bases from V and 0 bases from J, with 10 bases in between. This CDR3 contains 15 residues.

The rearrangement joins TRBV9 to TRBJ1-2; TRBD1 matches at 8 bases. The germline CDR1 and CDR2 sequences are SGDLS and YYNGEE. The V segment lost 3 bases and the J segment 2 bases; nucleotides outside the gene matches: 6. This CDR3 is built from 15 residues. The CDR3 DNA reads as TGTGCCAGCAGCGCCGGGACAGGCATCAACTATGGCTACACCTTC. Its translation: CASSAGTGINYGYTF.

V is TRBV28 and J is TRBJ2-7, with 7 bases matching TRBD1. Germline assignment: CDR1 MDHEN and CDR2 SYDVKM. V lost 6 bases to trimming and J lost 2 bases; unmatched junction nucleotides: 10. The CDR3 covers 15 residues. The CDR3 is CASRSIRQGPYEQYF. CDR3 sequence (DNA): TGTGCCAGCAGATCAATTCGACAGGGCCCCTACGAGCAGTACTTC.

The V and J genes are TRBV9 and TRBJ2-2; 8 nucleotides line up with TRBD2. Looked up from germline, CDR1 is SGDLS and CDR2 is YYNGEE. The J segment lost 0 bases and the V segment lost 2 bases, leaving 12 bases of the junction unmatched. This CDR3 has 19 residues. CDR3 amino acids: CASSVKPLAGGTNTGELFF. The CDR3 DNA is TGTGCCAGCAGCGTGAAACCCCTGGCGGGGGGCACGAACACCGGGGAGCTGTTTTTT.

The CDR3 nucleotides read TGTGCCAGCAGGGACACATCAAGGGGCTACACAGATACGCAGTATTTT. Its protein product is CASRDTSRGYTDTQYF. The V call is TRBV6-6, the J call TRBJ2-3, with a possible D match to TRBD1 (5 bases). The CDR3 sequence is 16 residues long. Germline CDR1 and CDR2: MNHNY and SVGAGI (reference sequence). V lost 6 bases and J 2 bases, leaving 18 bases between the germline ends.

This chain uses TRBV19 with TRBJ1-5; D possibly corresponds to TRBD1 (6 bases). The length of the CDR3 is 14 residues. V was cut by 6 bases and J by 5 bases, with 14 bases left in between. Per the germline V gene, CDR1 is LNHDA and CDR2 is SQIVND (reference sequence). The CDR3 sequence: CASSGQGNYQPQHF. The CDR3 nucleotides are TGTGCCAGTAGCGGGCAGGGGAACTATCAGCCCCAGCATTTT. The variable domain in full, with the rest retrieved from reference TRBV19 and TRBJ1-5, is DGGITQSPKYLFRKEGQNVTLSCEQNLNHDAMYWYRQDPGQGLRLIYYSQIVNDFQKGDIAEGYSVSREKKESFPLTVTSAQKNPTAFYLCASSGQGNYQPQHFGDGTRLSIL.

The chain is built from TRBV5-8 and TRBJ2-5; 8 nucleotides match TRBD1. V lost 0 bases, J lost 2 bases, and 9 bases stayed unmatched. This CDR3 has 17 amino acids. The V gene's germline CDR1 is SGHTS and CDR2 YDEGEE. CDR3 loop: CASSLGSRDRRQETQYF. As DNA, the CDR3 is TGTGCCAGCAGCTTGGGATCCCGGGACAGGAGACAAGAGACCCAGTACTTC. Full variable domain (rest looked up from reference TRBV5-8 and TRBJ2-5): EAGVTQSPTHLIKTRGQQATLRCSPISGHTSVYWYQQALGLGLQFLLWYDEGEERNRGNFPPRFSGRQFPNYSSELNVNALELEDSALYLCASSLGSRDRRQETQYFGPGTRLLVL.

This chain connects TRBV15 to TRBJ2-1; D is uncertain. Per the germline V gene, CDR1 is LNHNV and CDR2 is YYDKDF (reference sequence). V lost 1 base to trimming and J lost 9 bases, with 7 bases between them. This CDR3 is 12 amino acids long. The CDR3 nucleotides are TGTGCCACCAGCAGAGGGCGAGGTGAGCAGTTCTTC. As protein: CATSRGRGEQFF. The variable domain in full, with the rest retrieved from reference TRBV15 and TRBJ2-1, is DAMVIQNPRYQVTQFGKPVTLSCSQTLNHNVMYWYQQKSSQAPKLLFHYYDKDFNNEADTPDNFQSRRPNTSFCFLDIRSPGLGDTAMYLCATSRGRGEQFFGPGTRLTVL.

J is TRBJ1-1 and V is TRBV6-6; D call uncertain. Deletions cut 0 bases from V and 4 bases from J, with 12 bases between. The CDR3 consists of 15 residues. Germline values: CDR1 MNHNY, CDR2 SVGAGI (reference sequence). The CDR3 DNA follows: TGTGCCAGCAGTTACTCGAGGCAGCTGAGCACTGAAGCTTTCTTT. Its translation is CASSYSRQLSTEAFF.

This clone appeared once. The gene calls are TRBV11-1 and TRBJ1-1; D may be TRBD1 (6 bases). V was shortened by 5 bases and J by 8 bases, with 15 bases between the two germline ends. This CDR3 has 13 residues. Germline lookup yields CDR1 SGHAT and CDR2 FQDESV (reference sequence). This CDR3 is CASSIGGGFEAFF. The CDR3 nucleotides are TGTGCCAGCAGCATAGGGGGGGGTTTCGAAGCTTTCTTT.

The V and J genes are TRBV19 and TRBJ1-5; no clear D. V gave up 6 bases and J gave up 3 bases, with 9 bases separating them. This CDR3 comprises 13 residues. CDR1 is LNHDA and CDR2 is SQIVND in the germline V gene (reference sequence). The CDR3 nucleotides are TGTGCCAGTAGGGACTACCTCAATCAGCCCCAGCATTTT. Translated, it gives CASRDYLNQPQHF.

The chain has TRBV4-1 and TRBJ2-3, with a weak D call TRBD2 (5 bases). The germline V and J ends were trimmed by 1 base and 0 bases, with 8 bases remaining between them. The CDR3 runs to 15 residues. Germline V gene sequence: CDR1 MGHRA, CDR2 YSYEKL. The CDR3: CASSQGLPSTDTQYF. The CDR3 region has the DNA TGCGCCAGCAGCCAAGGACTACCTAGCACAGATACGCAGTATTTT.

The V gene is TRBV7-9, the J gene TRBJ2-3; TRBD2 agrees at 14 bases. After removal of 6 bases from V and 4 bases from J, the junction contained 3 bases not matched to a gene. The CDR3 totals 15 residues. Germline V lookup: CDR1 SEHNR, CDR2 FQNEAQ (reference sequence). Here the CDR3 DNA reads TGTGCCAGCAGGACTAGCGGGGGGGCGGCAGATACGCAGTATTTT. This codes for CASRTSGGAADTQYF.

The chain carries TRBV7-8 and TRBJ1-5; weak D call: TRBD1 (5 bases). The CDR3 is 19 amino acids. Trimming removed 3 bases from V and 2 bases from J, with 23 bases in between. The germline V gene has CDR1 SGHVS and CDR2 FQNEAQ. CDR3 DNA sequence: TGTGCCAGCAGCTTTACGCCGGGGGTCGGTAGCCTTGGCAATCAGCCCCAGCATTTT. It specifies CASSFTPGVGSLGNQPQHF.

This clone was observed once. Distinct nucleotide sequences in the sample also encode this CDR3. J is TRBJ2-7 and V is TRBV5-5, with D possibly TRBD1 on 6 matching bases. V lost 2 bases and J 0 bases, leaving 12 bases between the germline ends. The CDR3 runs to 15 residues. Germline CDR1 SGHKS, CDR2 YYEKEE (reference sequence). The CDR3 reads CASSFGRGGSYEQYF. In nucleotides, the CDR3 is TGTGCCAGCAGCTTCGGCAGGGGTGGCTCCTACGAGCAGTACTTC. Full variable domain (missing parts from reference TRBV5-5 and TRBJ2-7): DAGVTQSPTHLIKTRGQQVTLRCSPISGHKSVSWYQQVLGQGPQFIFQYYEKEERGRGNFPDRFSARQFPNYSSELNVNALLLGDSALYLCASSFGRGGSYEQYFGPGTRLTVT.

The J gene is TRBJ1-1, the V gene TRBV28; 8 nucleotides match TRBD1. Per germline, CDR1 MDHEN and CDR2 SYDVKM. The CDR3 extends over 15 amino acids. Trimming at V came to 3 bases and at J to 11 bases, leaving 14 bases not matched to a gene. The CDR3 DNA follows: TGTGCCAGCAGTTTTGGGGACAGGACCGGCTCCGAGGCTTTCTTT. It is translated as CASSFGDRTGSEAFF.

This chain joins TRBV9 and TRBJ2-2, with D possibly matching TRBD2 (6 bases). V was cut by 2 bases and J by 7 bases, with 9 bases left in between. Germline CDR1 SGDLS, CDR2 YYNGEE. CDR3 length: 13 amino acids. CDR3 nucleotide sequence: TGTGCCAGCAGCGTTAGGAGGGGCGGGGAGCTGTTTTTT. Its translation is CASSVRRGGELFF.

CDR3 amino acids: CASSPTQQGNSNQPQHF. In nucleotides, the CDR3 is TGTGCCAGCAGCCCAACGCAACAGGGCAATAGCAATCAGCCCCAGCATTTT. The gene calls are TRBV7-9 and TRBJ1-5, with D possibly TRBD1 on 6 matching bases. This CDR3 is 17 amino acids long. Germline V gives CDR1 SEHNR, CDR2 FQNEAQ (reference sequence). Deletions cut 5 bases from V and 0 bases from J, with 17 bases between.

The DNA of the CDR3 is TGTGCAAGTCGCGCCACCCCCGGGACAGCTTCGTCCGAAGCTTTCTTT. This sequence encodes CASRATPGTASSEAFF. The chain links TRBV12-2 to TRBJ1-1; the DNA was not used to check the table's D call, TRBD1. TRBV12-2 is a documented pseudogene. This CDR3 is built from 16 residues.

The V call is TRBV19, the J call TRBJ2-3; 8 positions agree with TRBD1. CDR1 is LNHDA and CDR2 is SQIVND in the germline V gene (reference sequence). J lost 4 bases, V lost 4 bases, and 7 bases had no gene match. The CDR3 contains 15 residues. The chain's CDR3 is CASSTDRVFPDTQYF. CDR3 DNA sequence: TGTGCCAGTAGTACGGACAGGGTGTTCCCAGATACGCAGTATTTT.

The V call is TRBV18, the J call TRBJ2-2; 8 bases map to TRBD1. The CDR3 is 17 residues long. The germline V gene has CDR1 KGHSH and CDR2 LQKENI. The V and J ends lost 3 bases and 6 bases, in that order; junction bases with no gene match: 12. CDR3 DNA: TGTGCCAGCTCACCCACGTTACAGGACAGGGCCGCCGGGGAGCTGTTTTTT. Translated, it gives CASSPTLQDRAAGELFF.

Comment on this clone: This sample also contains other DNA sequences that code for the same CDR3. The chain has TRBV4-3 and TRBJ1-1; weak D call: TRBD1 (5 bases). Germline CDR1 is LGHNA and CDR2 is YSLEER. Between the trimmed V and J ends, which lost 0 bases and 4 bases, there was a span of 12 bases. This CDR3 comprises 15 residues. The CDR3 reads CASSQDSGGGTEAFF. The CDR3 DNA is TGCGCCAGCAGCCAAGATTCGGGCGGGGGCACTGAAGCTTTCTTT.